Shown below are 13 T cell receptor beta chains from a single sample sequenced in a study of early T cells in non-severe SARS-CoV-2 infection. TCRdb re-derived calls from the 5' RACE reads in MiXCR, one entry per CDR3 protein. The data contain 30,000 to 35,000 distinct CDR3 sequences, around 4.5% of them singletons. The sequenced sample was whole blood. All receptors derive from an adult who was a healthcare worker with PCR-confirmed SARS-CoV-2 infection or an uninfected control (not recorded which).

This clonotype was seen many times. The chain joins TRBV3-1 to TRBJ1-1; 8 bases map to TRBD1. J lost 4 bases, V lost 6 bases, and 13 bases had no gene match. The CDR3 is made up of 16 amino acids. Germline CDR1 and CDR2: LGHDT and YNNKEL (reference sequence). In nucleotides, the CDR3 is TGTGCCAGCAGTTCAGGGGGCATATTCAGGAGCACTGAAGCTTTCTTT. As protein: CASSSGGIFRSTEAFF.

In this sample, this clonotype turned up a few times. The rearrangement uses TRBV7-9 and TRBJ1-6, with D uncertain. The V gene lost 4 bases and the J gene lost 10 bases, with 11 bases spanning the gap. The CDR3 has 13 residues. The germline gives CDR1 SEHNR, CDR2 FQNEAQ (reference sequence). CDR3 sequence (DNA): TGTGCCAGCAGCTCCTCGGAGAGCTCACCCCTCCACTTT. It is translated as CASSSSESSPLHF. Variable domain in full (rest from reference TRBV7-9 and TRBJ1-6): DTGVSQNPRHKITKRGQNVTFRCDPISEHNRLYWYRQTLGQGPEFLTYFQNEAQLEKSRLLSDRFSAERPKGSFSTLEIQRTEQGDSAMYLCASSSSESSPLHFGNGTRLTVT.

This clonotype was found a few times. A much larger clonotype is one base distant, so this may be a read error. V and J are TRBV10-1 and TRBJ2-2; possibly TRBD1 for D (6 bases). Germline values: CDR1 WNHNN, CDR2 SYGVQD (reference sequence). CDR3 size: 13 residues. Trimming removed 8 bases from V and 4 bases from J, with 11 bases in between. CDR3 coding DNA: TGCGCCAGCGGTAAGGGGGTCACCGGGGAGCTGTTTTTT. As protein: CASGKGVTGELFF.

This clonotype was seen many times. The chain recombines TRBV12-3 or TRBV12-4 with TRBJ1-2; maybe TRBD1 (6 bases). This CDR3 comprises 14 residues. With 4 bases removed from V and 6 bases from J, the gap between germline ends came to 15 bases. CDR3 in amino acids: CASSSPLGGNGYTF. For the CDR3, the DNA is TGTGCCAGCAGTTCTCCACTAGGGGGAAATGGCTACACCTTC.

In its sample, this clonotype was seen many times. The chain's CDR3 is CASSVAANSYNEQFF. CDR3 DNA sequence: TGTGCCAGCAGCGTAGCGGCCAACTCCTACAATGAGCAGTTCTTC. The V call is TRBV9, the J call TRBJ2-1; D gene ambiguous. This CDR3 has 15 amino acids. Trimming removed 0 bases at V and 0 bases at J, with 7 bases between. CDR1 SGDLS and CDR2 YYNGEE come from the germline V gene.

This clonotype appeared many times. The chain employs TRBV20-1 and TRBJ1-2; TRBD1 matches 8 bases. This CDR3 is 15 amino acids long. CDR1 and CDR2 from the germline V gene are DFQATT and SNEGSKA (reference sequence). V dropped 0 bases and J dropped 6; count of bases not matched to a gene: 9. This CDR3 is CSARDKQGAWDGYTF. As DNA, the CDR3 is TGCAGTGCTAGAGATAAGCAGGGGGCGTGGGATGGCTACACCTTC.

This clonotype was found many times. J is TRBJ1-5 and V is TRBV12-3 or TRBV12-4; TRBD1 aligns across 8 bases. J lost 6 bases, V lost 6 bases, and 7 bases had no gene match. There are 14 residues in the CDR3. CDR3 DNA: TGTGCCAGCAGAACTGGACAGGGCGCTCAGCCCCAGCATTTT. Translating gives CASRTGQGAQPQHF.

This clonotype was seen at least ten times. V gene TRBV6-6 combines with J gene TRBJ1-4; D may be TRBD1 (5 bases). The CDR3 is 15 amino acids. Between the trimmed V and J ends, which lost 2 bases and 8 bases, there was a span of 15 bases. Germline CDR1 reads MNHNY; CDR2 reads SVGAGI (reference sequence). The CDR3, as DNA: TGTGCCAGCAGTTACCGTTCGACGGGGCTGGAAAAACTGTTTTTT. Protein sequence: CASSYRSTGLEKLFF.

This clonotype occurred many times. The rearrangement links TRBV12-3 or TRBV12-4 to TRBJ2-6, with D possibly called TRBD1 or TRBD2 (6 bases each). Trimming left V 5 bases short and J 2 bases short, with 10 bases between. CDR3 length: 15 amino acids. CDR3 region: CASSRGGPGANVLTF. The DNA for the CDR3 is TGTGCCAGCAGTCGAGGGGGGCCTGGGGCCAACGTCCTGACTTTC.

This clonotype was counted ten times or more. DNA for the CDR3: TGTGCCAGCATCGCCGACAGGTTAGACTACGAGCAGTACTTC. Translation gives CASIADRLDYEQYF. The J gene is TRBJ2-7, the V gene TRBV6-6; a weak D match, TRBD1 (6 bases). The CDR3 spans 14 residues. Trimming left V 7 bases short and J 3 bases short, with 16 bases between. Germline values: CDR1 MNHNY, CDR2 SVGAGI (reference sequence).

The sample holds many counts of this clonotype. The chain couples TRBV5-4 to TRBJ2-2; a possible D gene is TRBD2 (6 bases). Germline CDR1 reads SGHNT; CDR2 reads YYREEE (reference sequence). The CDR3 sequence is 15 residues long. V lost 2 bases and J 2 bases, leaving 10 bases between the germline ends. The DNA of the CDR3 is TGTGCCAGCAGCTTCCGGGACTTTAACACCGGGGAGCTGTTTTTT. It is translated as CASSFRDFNTGELFF.

This clonotype was counted at least ten times. The V and J genes are TRBV6-5 and TRBJ2-6, with unresolved D. Germline CDR1 and CDR2: MNHEY and SVGAGI. V shed 5 bases and J shed 0 bases, with 8 bases lying between them. The CDR3 runs to 15 residues. CDR3 sequence: CASSKQRSGANVLTF. CDR3 nucleotide sequence: TGTGCCAGCAGTAAACAGCGCTCTGGGGCCAACGTCCTGACTTTC.

The V call is TRBV25-1, the J call TRBJ2-2; 8 nucleotides match TRBD1. The CDR3 runs to 16 residues. The germline gives CDR1 MGHDK, CDR2 SYGVNS. V dropped 3 bases and J dropped 3; count of bases not matched to a gene: 6. The chain's CDR3 is CASSETGTGHTGELFF. The CDR3 DNA sequence: TGTGCCAGCAGTGAGACCGGGACAGGACACACCGGGGAGCTGTTTTTT.